The source of this TCR beta chain is a study of control samples from healthy donors and cancer patients. Measured with immunoSEQ multiplex PCR; TCRdb has only the in-frame clones, and not every one. The sample has some 120,000 clones, nearly 90% seen once. Germline V CDR1 and CDR2: LGHDT, YNNKEL (reference sequence). The CDR3 sequence is 14 residues long. Trimming took off 2 bases at V and 1 base at J, with 8 bases between the two ends. The sequenced material came from blood. V usage is TRBV3-1 (or the pseudogene TRBV3-2) and J usage is TRBJ1-1; no clear D. This clonotype originated in a man aged 45-65 years in good health. The CDR3 DNA is TGTGCCAGCAGCCAACTCAACAGGAACACTGAAGCTTTCTTT. This sequence encodes CASSQLNRNTEAFF.